The 31 T cell receptor beta chains reported below all come from one sample, sequenced in a study of post-analysis software for immune sequencing data. TCR beta cDNA libraries included unique molecular identifiers. TCRdb independently ran MiXCR on the PCR reads; one entry per CDR3 protein. The sample has almost 700,000 distinct CDR3 sequences; more than 50% are singletons. These receptors have no known antigen. Overall study findings and caveats: Controls showed lower frequencies than patients for roughly five TRBV segments, and TRBV5-6, TRBV5-1 and TRBV20-1 were among these.

Sequencing was performed on blood. The receptors originated from a girl aged 2 to 9 with multiple sclerosis.

The chain is built from TRBV10-3 and TRBJ2-1; D unclear. V gave up 4 bases and J gave up 10 bases, with 11 bases separating them. CDR3 size: 12 residues. Germline V gene lookup returns CDR1 ENHRY and CDR2 SYGVKD. The DNA of the CDR3 is TGTGCCATCAGTGGACCATCCCCCGAGCAGTTCTTC. Protein: CAISGPSPEQFF.

This clonotype showed up just once. This chain uses TRBV9 with TRBJ2-3; a weak D match, TRBD2 (5 bases). The CDR3 consists of 16 residues. V shed 3 bases and J shed 2 bases, with 16 bases lying between them. The V gene's germline CDR1 is SGDLS and CDR2 YYNGEE. DNA of the CDR3: TGTGCCAGCAGCGCCGGTAACAGACTAAACACAGATACGCAGTATTTT. Encoded protein: CASSAGNRLNTDTQYF.

As for this clonotype: The germline gene is not matched at one end of the junction; a read error may be the cause. The V call is TRBV7-2, the J call TRBJ2-7, with unresolved D. CDR1 is SGHTA and CDR2 is FQGNSA in the germline V gene. The CDR3 consists of 14 residues. CDR3 DNA sequence: TGTGCCGGCAGCTGGAGCCCCGCAGCCTACGAGCAGTACTTC. Translating it yields CAGSWSPAAYEQYF.

The CDR3 DNA is TGTGCCAGCAGCCCGACAGGGCATAGCAATCAGCCCCAGCATTTT. Translating it yields CASSPTGHSNQPQHF. The chain has TRBV3-1 and TRBJ1-5, with TRBD1 matching over 7 bases. The CDR3 is 15 amino acids. The J segment lost 0 bases and the V segment lost 4 bases, leaving 3 bases of the junction unmatched. Germline CDR1 and CDR2: LGHDT and YNNKEL (reference sequence).

This sequence joins TRBV25-1 and TRBJ1-2; no reliable D call. The CDR3 loop spans 13 amino acids. Germline V gene data show CDR1 as MGHDK and CDR2 as SYGVNS. Trimming removed 4 bases from V and 4 bases from J, with 10 bases in between. CDR3 sequence (DNA): TGTGCCAGCAGTGGGACGGAAGGCTATGGCTACACCTTC. Its protein is CASSGTEGYGYTF.

The chain couples TRBV6-2 or TRBV6-3 to TRBJ2-7, with D perhaps TRBD1 (5 bases). Germline V CDR1 and CDR2: MNHEY, SVGEGT. CDR3 length: 15 residues. V dropped 4 bases and J dropped 1 base, with 14 bases sitting between them. In nucleotides, the CDR3 is TGTGCCAGCAGTTTGGGGCAGGGAATTTCCTACGAGCAGTACTTC. Encoded protein: CASSLGQGISYEQYF.

This chain connects TRBV11-2 to TRBJ2-3; D not certain. Per the germline V gene, CDR1 is SGHAT and CDR2 is FQNNGV. The V end was cut by 5 bases, the J end by 2 bases, with 14 bases between. This CDR3 comprises 15 residues. The CDR3 bases are TGTGCCAGCAGCCAGGTGTTCCAGATCACAGATACGCAGTATTTT. It encodes CASSQVFQITDTQYF. The full variable domain, rest sourced from reference TRBV11-2 and TRBJ2-3, is EAGVAQSPRYKIIEKRQSVAFWCNPISGHATLYWYQQILGQGPKLLIQFQNNGVVDDSQLPKDRFSAERLKGVDSTLKIQPAKLEDSAVYLCASSQVFQITDTQYFGPGTRLTVL.

The chain couples TRBV6-5 to TRBJ2-7; D is perhaps TRBD1 (5 bases). The CDR3 contains 17 residues. Germline CDR1 MNHEY, CDR2 SVGAGI. The V end was cut by 2 bases, the J end by 3 bases, with 20 bases between. Written as DNA, the CDR3 is TGTGCCAGCAGTTACATGACCAGGGCGCGCGGTAACTACGAGCAGTACTTC. Translating it yields CASSYMTRARGNYEQYF.

The chain carries TRBV19 and TRBJ1-1; 8 bases are shared with TRBD1. CDR3 length equals 12 residues. V was pared by 9 bases and J by 4 bases, with 4 bases of the junction left unmatched. The germline V gene encodes CDR1 LNHDA and CDR2 SQIVND (reference sequence). The CDR3 bases are TGTGCCAGCGGACAGGGAAGCACTGAAGCTTTCTTT. Amino acid sequence: CASGQGSTEAFF.

This clonotype was seen more than once but under ten times. The V and J genes are TRBV20-1 and TRBJ2-1; the match to TRBD2 covers 10 bases. V shed 6 bases, J shed 4 bases, and the junction held 12 bases outside the gene matches. CDR3 length equals 16 residues. Germline CDR1 reads DFQATT; CDR2 reads SNEGSKA (reference sequence). CDR3 protein: CSARKGAGGPYNEQFF. The CDR3 DNA reads TGCAGTGCAAGAAAGGGAGCGGGAGGGCCTTACAATGAGCAGTTCTTC.

This rearrangement joins TRBV29-1 to TRBJ1-2; D is uncertain. This CDR3 contains 11 residues. The ends were cut back, 4 bases at V and 5 bases at J, with 8 bases in the middle. The germline V gene encodes CDR1 SQVTM and CDR2 ANQGSEA. The CDR3 region is CSVGDAYGYTF. DNA for the CDR3: TGCAGCGTTGGAGACGCTTATGGCTACACCTTC.

The V gene is TRBV10-2, the J gene TRBJ2-4; 9 bases map to TRBD2. The CDR3 runs 13 residues. The trim removed 6 bases at V and 13 bases at J, leaving 10 bases unmatched. The germline V gene encodes CDR1 WSHSY and CDR2 SAAADI. CDR3 bases: TGCGCCAGCAGGGGACTAGCTCTGGGGGAGCAGTACTTC. This sequence encodes CASRGLALGEQYF.

This clonotype was recorded a few times. An end of the junction does not agree with germline; a read error may underlie this. V and J are TRBV29-1 and TRBJ2-1, with 11 bases matching TRBD2. The V gene's germline CDR1 is SQVTM and CDR2 ANQGSEA. The CDR3 covers 18 residues. CDR3 nucleotide sequence: TGCAGTGTTGAAGATCATTTAACAGAGCTAGCGGGAGGTGGCCCCCTGTTCTTC. This codes for CSVEDHLTELAGGGPLFF.

J is TRBJ2-5 and V is TRBV4-2, with TRBD2 as a possible D gene (6 bases). The end of the DNA is better explained by TRBJ2-7, so the J call may be wrong. Germline CDR1 LGHNA, CDR2 YNFKEQ. There are 15 residues in the CDR3. CDR3: CASSQEGTGEFEQYF. In DNA, the CDR3 is TGTGCCAGCAGCCAAGAAGGGACTGGAGAATTCGAGCAGTACTTC.

The table lists this clonotype with a few counts. The genes are TRBV27 and TRBJ2-1; D gene unclear. The CDR3 has 16 residues. Germline assignment: CDR1 MNHEY and CDR2 SMNVEV (reference sequence). V lost 2 bases and J lost 6, with 17 bases in between. The CDR3 reads CASSLIPSSLSNEQFF. The CDR3 DNA reads TGTGCCAGCAGTTTAATCCCCTCTAGTCTGTCCAATGAGCAGTTCTTC.

V gene TRBV20-1 combines with J gene TRBJ2-1; TRBD2 matches at 7 bases. The CDR3 has 16 amino acids. J gave up 5 bases and V 1 base, and 11 bases lay outside the gene matches. The germline V gene has CDR1 DFQATT and CDR2 SNEGSKA (reference sequence). The CDR3 nucleotides are TGCAGTGCTAGAGCCCGAGCGGGGACTCAAGACAATGAGCAGTTCTTC. As protein: CSARARAGTQDNEQFF.

The V call is TRBV7-9, the J call TRBJ2-5; D is undetermined. The J call may be wrong; the DNA end is better matched by TRBJ2-7. This CDR3 has 13 amino acids. Germline V lookup: CDR1 SEHNR, CDR2 FQNEAQ (reference sequence). This CDR3 reads CASSPFQAYEQYF. CDR3 DNA: TGTGCCAGCAGCCCTTTTCAGGCCTACGAGCAGTACTTC.

The chain has TRBV2 and TRBJ1-1; D is possibly TRBD1 (6 bases). The CDR3 loop spans 13 amino acids. Germline V CDR1 and CDR2: SNHLY, FYNNEI. Trimming removed 11 bases from V and 1 base from J, with 14 bases in between. As DNA, the CDR3 is TGTGCCGGTAACAGGGAAGCGAACACTGAAGCTTTCTTT. Protein: CAGNREANTEAFF.

This chain joins TRBV12-3 or TRBV12-4 and TRBJ2-5; TRBD1 matches 8 bases. The J segment lost 5 bases and the V segment lost 2 bases, leaving 7 bases of the junction unmatched. The CDR3 has 15 residues. CDR3 sequence: CASSLSDRGRETQYF. The CDR3 DNA is TGTGCCAGCAGTTTATCCGACAGGGGTCGGGAGACCCAGTACTTC.

The chain couples TRBV11-3 to TRBJ2-3, with 8 nucleotides matching TRBD1. The V gene end was trimmed by 0 bases and the J gene end by 4 bases; junction bases not matched to a gene: 3. The CDR3 extends over 15 amino acids. The germline gives CDR1 SGHNT, CDR2 YENEEA. The DNA for the CDR3 is TGTGCCAGCAGCTTAGATAACAGGGGGGCAGATACGCAGTATTTT. Amino acid sequence: CASSLDNRGADTQYF.

This clonotype was observed once. The chain combines TRBV11-2 with TRBJ1-5, with D perhaps matching TRBD1 (5 bases). CDR3 size: 21 residues. Germline lookup yields CDR1 SGHAT and CDR2 FQNNGV. Trimming removed 1 base at V and 0 bases at J, with 25 bases between. CDR3 in amino acids: CASSLGGGRQGPLYSNQPQHF. CDR3 DNA sequence: TGTGCCAGCAGCTTAGGAGGAGGGCGGCAGGGCCCTTTGTATAGCAATCAGCCCCAGCATTTT.

This clonotype was observed once. The rearrangement uses TRBV20-1 and TRBJ2-4, with TRBD2 matching over 10 bases. The closer fit of TRBJ2-7 to the DNA end suggests the J call may be wrong. Germline V gene lookup returns CDR1 DFQATT and CDR2 SNEGSKA (reference sequence). The CDR3 length is 13 residues. The CDR3 DNA is TGCAGTGCGGGGGGGACTAGCGATTACGAGCAGTACTTC. Its translation: CSAGGTSDYEQYF.

The gene calls are TRBV5-1 and TRBJ2-7; D is possibly TRBD1 or TRBD2 (6 bases each). V lost 4 bases to trimming and J lost 7 bases, with 21 bases between them. The CDR3 sequence is 15 residues long. The V gene's germline CDR1 is SGHRS and CDR2 YFSETQ. CDR3 sequence reads: CASSDGGGGSEEQYF. The CDR3, as DNA: TGCGCCAGCAGCGATGGGGGCGGAGGGAGTGAGGAGCAGTACTTC.

The chain joins TRBV27 to TRBJ2-1; D remains ambiguous. This CDR3 comprises 15 residues. Germline CDR1 is MNHEY and CDR2 is SMNVEV (reference sequence). V was cut by 8 bases and J by 0 bases, with 14 bases left in between. The CDR3 loop reads CASVSAKSSYNEQFF. The CDR3 DNA reads as TGTGCCAGCGTTTCGGCGAAGAGCTCCTACAATGAGCAGTTCTTC.

This clonotype was counted a few times. The chain uses TRBV4-3 and TRBJ2-3; 7 nucleotides match TRBD1. The ends lost 4 bases at V and 3 bases at J; junction bases unmatched: 4. The CDR3 consists of 14 residues. Germline CDR1 LGHNA, CDR2 YSLEER. CDR3 bases: TGCGCCAGCAGCCTGGGACAGATGACAGATACGCAGTATTTT. The encoded protein is CASSLGQMTDTQYF.

The rearrangement links TRBV12-3 or TRBV12-4 to TRBJ1-5; D is ambiguous. Trimming cost V 6 bases and J 3 bases, with 12 bases left between them. CDR3 length equals 14 residues. CDR3 sequence: CASSLTSPNQPQHF. In nucleotides, the CDR3 is TGTGCCAGCAGCCTGACAAGTCCCAATCAGCCCCAGCATTTT.

This clonotype occurred once. Here the CDR3 DNA reads TGCAGTGCTAGAGATCGGGTGGATAACTACAATGAGCAGTTCTTC. This codes for CSARDRVDNYNEQFF. This chain connects TRBV20-1 to TRBJ2-1; D not certain. CDR3 length equals 15 residues. Germline CDR1 reads DFQATT; CDR2 reads SNEGSKA (reference sequence). The V and J ends lost 0 bases and 3 bases respectively, with 12 bases between them.

This clonotype has just a few counts. The V gene is TRBV6-2 or TRBV6-3, the J gene TRBJ2-5; D call uncertain. The V end was cut by 6 bases, the J end by 2 bases, with 7 bases between. The germline V gene encodes CDR1 MNHEY and CDR2 SVGEGT. CDR3 length: 12 amino acids. The CDR3 reads CASRAVQETQYF. In DNA form, the CDR3 reads TGTGCCAGCAGGGCTGTGCAAGAGACCCAGTACTTC.

Only one count was recorded for this clonotype. The V gene is TRBV3-1, the J gene TRBJ2-5, with a possible D match to TRBD1 (6 bases). Trimming pared 1 base from V and 3 bases from J, leaving 9 bases between. Germline CDR1 LGHDT, CDR2 YNNKEL (reference sequence). The CDR3 spans 14 residues. CDR3 amino acids: CASSQGAGEETQYF. The CDR3 region has the DNA TGTGCCAGCAGCCAAGGGGCAGGGGAAGAGACCCAGTACTTC.

The chain combines TRBV7-2 with TRBJ2-7, with 9 bases aligning to TRBD2. The CDR3 contains 13 residues. Germline values: CDR1 SGHTA, CDR2 FQGNSA. Trimming removed 5 bases from V and 3 bases from J; junction bases left unmatched: 2. CDR3 sequence (DNA): TGTGCCAGCAGCGGTAGCGGGAGCTACGAGCAGTACTTC. Protein sequence: CASSGSGSYEQYF. The full variable domain, rest sourced from reference TRBV7-2 and TRBJ2-7, is GAGVSQSPSNKVTEKGKDVELRCDPISGHTALYWYRQSLGQGLEFLIYFQGNSAPDKSGLPSDRFSAERTGGSVSTLTIQRTQQEDSAVYLCASSGSGSYEQYFGPGTRLTVT.

This clonotype was observed once. This chain joins TRBV12-3 or TRBV12-4 and TRBJ2-1; D is perhaps TRBD1 (6 bases). Trimming left V 6 bases short and J 8 bases short, with 26 bases between. This CDR3 has 17 amino acids. The DNA for the CDR3 is TGTGCCAGCAGATCCACACACAGGGTGAACGGAAAGGATGAGCAGTTCTTC. This codes for CASRSTHRVNGKDEQFF.